This TCR beta chain came from a study of blood T cells in healthy people across ages. This clonotype was counted between two and nine times. In germline, CDR1 is DFQATT, CDR2 SNEGSKA (reference sequence). The CDR3 covers 14 residues. With 3 bases clipped from V and 5 bases from J, the junction kept 5 bases outside the gene matches. The use of a sample-barcoded 5' primer and a J-beta primer mix characterized a second PCR of roughly 6 to 11 cycles. Each cDNA molecule, via a template-switch adaptor with 12 random nucleotides, was tagged. TCRdb reprocessed the 5' RACE reads with MiXCR, giving one entry per CDR3 protein. The table includes 600,000 to 650,000 distinct CDR3 sequences, roughly 58% detected once.

The sequenced material came from blood. The receptor's source is a man aged 60 to 69 in good health. This chain joins TRBV20-1 and TRBJ2-5, with 11 positions matching TRBD2. The CDR3 DNA sequence: TGCAGTGCTAGTACAGGACTAGCGGGCGAGACCCAGTACTTC. This encodes CSASTGLAGETQYF.